This TCR beta chain was retrieved from a study of beta chain features in type 1 diabetes. Study in general: The patients were much like the healthy donors in age, gender and cell yields.

Study observations and caveats: The analysis here could not establish whether HLA type shapes TCRB rearrangement. Type 1 diabetes patients had TCRB CDR3s that were shorter (moderately but significantly so) in all four CD4+ subsets.

The length of the CDR3 is 14 residues. CDR1 and CDR2 (germline): ENHRY, SYGVKD. The V and J ends lost 8 bases and 14 bases respectively, with 25 bases between them. This clone turned up a few times. The antigen is unknown. Expressed TCRB transcripts got sequenced, as all isolated RNA was reverse transcribed. Generated by immunoSEQ multiplex PCR, the TCRdb table keeps only in-frame clones and is missing some. The sample has around 310,000 clones, approximately 11% seen once; the top ten hold roughly 0.014%. The purity of all sorted populations exceeded 95%. This chain connects TRBV10-3 to TRBJ2-1; D is possibly TRBD2 (6 bases). The TCR sequence derives from a woman in her thirties in good health. What was sequenced was naive CD4+ T cells from blood. The CDR3 sequence: CAISFEEGNTIKFF. CDR3 DNA sequence: TGTGCCATCTCGTTTGAGGAGGGGAATACGATCAAGTTCTTC.